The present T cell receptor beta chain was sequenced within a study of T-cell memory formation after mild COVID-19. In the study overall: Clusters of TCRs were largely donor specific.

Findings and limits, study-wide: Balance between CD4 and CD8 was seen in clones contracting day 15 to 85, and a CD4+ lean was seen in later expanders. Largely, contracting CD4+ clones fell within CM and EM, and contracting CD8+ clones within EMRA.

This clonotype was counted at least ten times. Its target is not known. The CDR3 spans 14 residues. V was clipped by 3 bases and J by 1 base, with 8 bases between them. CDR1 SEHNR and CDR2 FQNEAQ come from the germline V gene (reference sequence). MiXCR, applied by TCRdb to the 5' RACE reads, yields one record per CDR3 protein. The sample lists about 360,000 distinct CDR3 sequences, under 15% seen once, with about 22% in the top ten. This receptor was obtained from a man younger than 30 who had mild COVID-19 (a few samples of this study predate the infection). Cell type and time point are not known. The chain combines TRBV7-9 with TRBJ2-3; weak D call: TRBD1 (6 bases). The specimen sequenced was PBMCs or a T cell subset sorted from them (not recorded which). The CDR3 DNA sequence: TGTGCCAGCAGCTTTTGGACAGGCACAGATACGCAGTATTTT. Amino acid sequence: CASSFWTGTDTQYF.